This T cell receptor (beta chain) was sequenced in a study of blood T cell repertoires in COVID-19. Study-level information: Acute-phase and convalescent COVID-19 samples originated in the United States, Italy and Spain.

This clone appeared once. Between the trimmed V and J ends, which lost 3 bases and 6 bases, there was a span of 11 bases. The germline V gene has CDR1 KGHSH and CDR2 LQKENI. CDR3 length equals 13 residues. Original data processing: Estimation of nucleated cell counts was performed using reference gene primer amplification. Sequencing used immunoSEQ multiplex PCR; TCRdb keeps in-frame clones, though not all of them. V, J and clone size derive from that table, while D and trimming were established from the DNA sequence. Here the sample spans about 59,000 clones, roughly 77% being singletons. What was sequenced was peripheral blood. The chain carries TRBV18 and TRBJ1-2, with D tentatively TRBD1 (5 bases). This receptor was identified in a man in his sixties with COVID-19, enrolled during active disease. CDR3 loop: CASSPRVLNGYTF. Here the CDR3 DNA reads TGTGCCAGCTCACCCAGGGTATTGAATGGCTACACCTTC.